The 9 T cell receptor beta chains below come from one sample, sequenced in a study of T cell responses to AZD1222 COVID-19 vaccine. Sequenced by immunoSEQ multiplex PCR; TCRdb stores in-frame clones only, minus some. This table has around 150,000 clones, roughly 90% appearing once. Sequenced material: peripheral blood, taken 28 days after the second AZD1222 dose. These receptors originate from an adult who received the AZD1222 COVID-19 vaccine.

The chain uses TRBV19 and TRBJ1-2; D call uncertain. Trimming cost V 3 bases and J 8 bases, with 19 bases left between them. The CDR3 contains 15 residues. The V gene's germline CDR1 is LNHDA and CDR2 SQIVND (reference sequence). The CDR3 bases are TGTGCCAGTAGTATGGACGAAGGAGAATCGGGAGGCTACACCTTC. Its protein product is CASSMDEGESGGYTF.

This clone was seen only once. This chain links TRBV2 with TRBJ2-1; 7 positions agree with TRBD2. After removal of 1 base from V and 6 bases from J, the junction contained 6 bases not matched to a gene. Germline lookup yields CDR1 SNHLY and CDR2 FYNNEI. The CDR3 is 15 residues long. CDR3 residues: CASSEGTGTINEQFF. Here the CDR3 DNA reads TGTGCCAGCAGTGAAGGAACTGGGACTATCAATGAGCAGTTCTTC.

DNA for the CDR3: TGTGCCAGCATCGCGGGGGGCCTATACAATGAGCAGTTCTTC. Amino acid sequence: CASIAGGLYNEQFF. This chain uses TRBV7-9 with TRBJ2-1, with 8 bases fitting TRBD2. The junction had 6 bases not matched to a gene; V was cut back by 7 bases and J by 4 bases. Germline CDR1 SEHNR, CDR2 FQNEAQ (reference sequence). CDR3 length equals 14 residues.

The V call is TRBV2, the J call TRBJ1-2; 8 nucleotides agree with TRBD1. The germline gives CDR1 SNHLY, CDR2 FYNNEI. This CDR3 comprises 13 residues. J lost 8 bases, V lost 5 bases, and 7 bases had no gene match. CDR3 in amino acids: CASSSDRGEGYTF. The CDR3 nucleotides are TGTGCCAGCAGTTCCGACAGGGGTGAAGGCTACACCTTC.

The V gene is TRBV5-8, the J gene TRBJ1-4; maybe TRBD1 (5 bases). Germline lookup yields CDR1 SGHTS and CDR2 YDEGEE. This CDR3 has 13 residues. V dropped 2 bases and J dropped 5 bases, with 7 bases sitting between them. CDR3 nucleotides: TGTGCCAGCAGCTTCCAGGGAAATGAAAAACTGTTTTTT. As protein: CASSFQGNEKLFF.

A note on this clone: The sample holds other DNA sequences that translate to the same CDR3. The chain couples TRBV4-3 to TRBJ1-5; tentatively, D is TRBD1 (5 bases). The CDR3 covers 15 residues. Trimming stripped 0 bases from V and 3 bases from J, with 9 bases between. The germline V gene has CDR1 LGHNA and CDR2 YSLEER. The CDR3, as DNA: TGCGCCAGCAGCCAAGATGGTGGGGCCAATCAGCCCCAGCATTTT. This sequence encodes CASSQDGGANQPQHF.

This rearrangement joins TRBV20-1 to TRBJ1-6; D is undetermined. The CDR3 contains 16 residues. V lost 3 bases, J lost 0 bases, and 12 bases lay in between. Germline CDR1 reads DFQATT; CDR2 reads SNEGSKA (reference sequence). The CDR3 DNA is TGCAGTGCTAGTTCGGTTCAGAGCTCCTATAATTCACCCCTCCACTTT. This gives the protein CSASSVQSSYNSPLHF.

The CDR3 nucleotides are TGTGCCAGCAGTGAGGTAACAGGAGAAGCGGAGACCCAGTACTTC. It translates to CASSEVTGEAETQYF. The V gene is TRBV6-1, the J gene TRBJ2-5, with D possibly matching TRBD1 (5 bases). CDR1 is MNHNS and CDR2 is SASEGT in the germline V gene. The CDR3 is 15 residues long. V lost 3 bases and J 5 bases, leaving 16 bases between the germline ends.

This clone came up a few times. The V and J genes are TRBV25-1 and TRBJ2-3; 7 positions match TRBD2. CDR3 size: 16 residues. The germline V gene has CDR1 MGHDK and CDR2 SYGVNS. Losses at the gene ends were 2 bases for V and 2 bases for J; bases not matched to a gene: 7. The CDR3 sequence is CASSESPAGYTDTQYF. The CDR3 DNA is TGTGCCAGCAGTGAAAGCCCAGCGGGGTACACAGATACGCAGTATTTT.